The 12 T cell receptor beta chains presented below share a single source sample, sequenced in a study of beta chain features in type 1 diabetes. Reverse transcription of all isolated RNA meant that expressed TCRB transcripts were sequenced. Measured with immunoSEQ multiplex PCR; TCRdb has only the in-frame clones, and not every one. This table has roughly 300,000 clones, roughly an eighth appearing once. These receptors have no known antigen. Study-level points and caveats: All four CD4+ subsets of Type 1 diabetes patients contained TCRB CDR3s that were moderately but significantly shorter.

The specimen was naive CD4+ T cells from blood. The source of these receptors is a man aged 30 to 39 with type 1 diabetes.

A word on this clone: The same CDR3 also results from other DNA sequences found in this sample. The genes are TRBV9 and TRBJ2-1; 8 nucleotides match TRBD2. V was clipped by 3 bases and J by 0 bases; unmatched bases: 2. CDR3 length equals 15 residues. Germline V gene sequence: CDR1 SGDLS, CDR2 YYNGEE. CDR3 residues: CASSASGSSYNEQFF. The CDR3 DNA reads TGTGCCAGCAGCGCGAGCGGGAGCTCCTACAATGAGCAGTTCTTC.

The chain employs TRBV5-1 and TRBJ2-2; unclear D gene. The CDR3 extends over 14 amino acids. The germline gives CDR1 SGHRS, CDR2 YFSETQ. V gave up 0 bases and J gave up 3 bases, with 6 bases separating them. The CDR3 sequence: CASSLAQYTGELFF. The CDR3 DNA reads as TGCGCCAGCAGCTTGGCCCAGTACACCGGGGAGCTGTTTTTT.

This clone appeared a few times. The chain has TRBV7-2 and TRBJ1-2, with unresolved D. This CDR3 is 17 amino acids long. The V end was cut by 0 bases, the J end by 4 bases, with 18 bases between. Germline CDR1 and CDR2: SGHTA and FQGNSA. CDR3: CASSLAPGGAVSYGYTF. DNA for the CDR3: TGTGCCAGCAGCTTAGCCCCCGGCGGAGCCGTATCCTATGGCTACACCTTC.

V and J are TRBV2 and TRBJ2-3; 8 bases are a match to TRBD1. CDR1 SNHLY and CDR2 FYNNEI come from the germline V gene. This CDR3 region has 15 residues. The J segment lost 2 bases and the V segment lost 5 bases, leaving 6 bases of the junction unmatched. Written as DNA, the CDR3 is TGTGCCAGCAGTCAACAGGGGGAGATCACAGATACGCAGTATTTT. It is translated as CASSQQGEITDTQYF.

The V and J genes are TRBV27 and TRBJ2-1; 8 positions match TRBD2. CDR3 size: 14 residues. J was trimmed by 6 bases and V by 5 bases; bases with no gene match: 6. Germline-derived CDR1 and CDR2 are MNHEY and SMNVEV (reference sequence). The DNA of the CDR3 is TGTGCCAGCAGTAGAGCGGGAGTGCTCAATGAGCAGTTCTTC. Translated, it gives CASSRAGVLNEQFF.

This clone has a handful of counts. The chain joins TRBV15 to TRBJ2-7; maybe TRBD2 (6 bases). The length of the CDR3 is 19 residues. Germline V gene data show CDR1 as LNHNV and CDR2 as YYDKDF (reference sequence). Trimming took off 1 base at V and 2 bases at J, with 24 bases between the two ends. Written as DNA, the CDR3 is TGTGCCACCAGCAGAGGGGACGGAATCCGGACTATCGGGACCTACGAGCAGTACTTC. It yields the protein CATSRGDGIRTIGTYEQYF.

About this clone itself: Distinct nucleotide sequences in the sample also encode this CDR3. The gene calls are TRBV10-3 and TRBJ2-5; D possibly corresponds to TRBD1 (5 bases). V dropped 0 bases and J dropped 4 bases, with 9 bases sitting between them. Germline lookup yields CDR1 ENHRY and CDR2 SYGVKD. CDR3 length: 14 residues. CDR3 in DNA: TGTGCCATCAGTGAGTCGACAGACCGAGAGACCCAGTACTTC. Its translation is CAISESTDRETQYF.

The chain links TRBV29-1 to TRBJ2-4; 10 nucleotides match TRBD1. Unmatched junction bases numbered 5, after V lost 6 bases and J lost 0 bases. Germline V gene data show CDR1 as SQVTM and CDR2 as ANQGSEA. This CDR3 comprises 15 residues. CDR3 sequence (DNA): TGCAGCGTGGAGACAGGGGGCACAGCCAAAAACATTCAGTACTTC. Translating gives CSVETGGTAKNIQYF.

There are a few counts of this clone. The rearrangement links TRBV28 to TRBJ2-3; 8 nucleotides align to TRBD2. This CDR3 is built from 18 residues. J was trimmed by 0 bases and V by 6 bases; bases with no gene match: 14. CDR1 MDHEN and CDR2 SYDVKM come from the germline V gene. This CDR3 reads CASRFSGVPPISTDTQYF. In DNA form, the CDR3 reads TGTGCCAGCAGATTTAGCGGGGTCCCCCCCATAAGCACAGATACGCAGTATTTT.

This clone was counted a few times. The chain has TRBV10-3 and TRBJ2-1; 7 bases map to TRBD2. J was trimmed by 3 bases and V by 9 bases; bases with no gene match: 8. CDR3 length equals 14 residues. In germline, CDR1 is ENHRY, CDR2 SYGVKD. The CDR3 DNA follows: TGTGCCATGGCGTCAGCGGGAAACTACAATGAGCAGTTCTTC. Its translation: CAMASAGNYNEQFF.

V and J are TRBV13 and TRBJ2-1, with 8 nucleotides matching TRBD1. The germline V gene encodes CDR1 PRHDT and CDR2 FYEKMQ (reference sequence). CDR3 size: 14 residues. Trimming removed 5 bases from V and 6 bases from J; junction bases left unmatched: 6. CDR3 coding DNA: TGTGCCAGCAGCCGGACAGGGAGGAGCAATGAGCAGTTCTTC. Its protein is CASSRTGRSNEQFF.

The chain links TRBV27 to TRBJ2-1; D unresolved. V lost 2 bases, J lost 3 bases, and 14 bases lay in between. Germline CDR1 is MNHEY and CDR2 is SMNVEV (reference sequence). This CDR3 region has 16 residues. Here the CDR3 DNA reads TGTGCCAGCAGTTTACGAGCGAGGCCCTTCTACAATGAGCAGTTCTTC. Amino acids: CASSLRARPFYNEQFF.